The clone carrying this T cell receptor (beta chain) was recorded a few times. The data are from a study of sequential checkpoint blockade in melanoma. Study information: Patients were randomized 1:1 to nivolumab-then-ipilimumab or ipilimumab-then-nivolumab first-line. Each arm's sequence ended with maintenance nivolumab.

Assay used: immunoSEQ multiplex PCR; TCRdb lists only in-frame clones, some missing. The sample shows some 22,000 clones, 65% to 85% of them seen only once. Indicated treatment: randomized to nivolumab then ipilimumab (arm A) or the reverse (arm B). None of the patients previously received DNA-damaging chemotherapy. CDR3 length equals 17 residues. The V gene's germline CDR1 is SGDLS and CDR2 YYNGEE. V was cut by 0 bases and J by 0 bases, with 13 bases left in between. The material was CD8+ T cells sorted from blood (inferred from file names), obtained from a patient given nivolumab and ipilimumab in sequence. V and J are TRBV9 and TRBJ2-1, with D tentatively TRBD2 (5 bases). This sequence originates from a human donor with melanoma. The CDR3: CASSVGGSASSYNEQFF. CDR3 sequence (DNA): TGTGCCAGCAGCGTAGGAGGTAGCGCGAGCTCCTACAATGAGCAGTTCTTC.